This passage covers 8 T cell receptor beta chains from one sample sequenced in a study of CD8 T cells in Susac syndrome. Random hexamers were used to reverse transcribe about 0.5 to 1 ug of RNA. TCRdb redid the calling of the immunoSEQ multiplex PCR reads with MiXCR, one entry per CDR3 protein. The sample holds 200,000 or so distinct CDR3 sequences, around 93% seen once. Sequencing input: CD8+ T cells from PBMCs. Receptors were obtained from a human donor with Susac syndrome.

The chain joins TRBV12-3 or TRBV12-4 to TRBJ1-2; D not certain. Deletions cut 2 bases from V and 0 bases from J, with 7 bases between. This CDR3 region has 14 residues. The DNA of the CDR3 is TGTGCCAGCAGTTTACGGAGGGCTAACTATGGCTACACCTTC. Translating gives CASSLRRANYGYTF.

This rearrangement joins TRBV6-5 to TRBJ1-2; possible D gene TRBD1, 6 bases. The germline V and J ends were trimmed by 2 bases and 3 bases, with 7 bases remaining between them. The V gene's germline CDR1 is MNHEY and CDR2 SVGAGI. The CDR3 covers 13 residues. The CDR3 DNA is TGTGCCAGCAGTTACGGGGGCGACTATGGCTACACCTTC. It yields the protein CASSYGGDYGYTF.

The rearrangement uses TRBV3-1 and TRBJ2-7; D is possibly TRBD1 or TRBD2 (5 bases each). Deletions cut 5 bases from V and 0 bases from J, with 14 bases between. Looked up from germline, CDR1 is LGHDT and CDR2 is YNNKEL (reference sequence). The CDR3 loop spans 15 amino acids. The CDR3 sequence is CASSEGPGSSYEQYF. The CDR3 nucleotides read TGTGCCAGCAGCGAGGGTCCAGGGAGCTCCTACGAGCAGTACTTC.

The chain's CDR3 is CASSEIRDSYEQYF. The CDR3 nucleotides are TGTGCCAGCAGTGAAATACGGGACTCCTACGAGCAGTACTTC. The rearrangement joins TRBV2 to TRBJ2-7, with D perhaps matching TRBD2 (5 bases). V lost 2 bases and J 0 bases, leaving 8 bases between the germline ends. Germline-derived CDR1 and CDR2 are SNHLY and FYNNEI. The CDR3 consists of 14 residues.

The chain combines TRBV5-6 with TRBJ2-1; TRBD1 agrees at 8 bases. This CDR3 contains 16 residues. The trim removed 4 bases at V and 1 base at J, leaving 7 bases unmatched. Germline V gene sequence: CDR1 SGHDT, CDR2 YYEEEE. The CDR3 here is CASSPGTGFSYNEQFF. The CDR3 nucleotides are TGTGCCAGCAGCCCAGGGACAGGATTTTCCTACAATGAGCAGTTCTTC.

V gene TRBV20-1 combines with J gene TRBJ1-2; the D is unclear. Trimming removed 5 bases at V and 6 bases at J, with 10 bases between. Germline CDR1 is DFQATT and CDR2 is SNEGSKA (reference sequence). The CDR3 spans 11 residues. CDR3 in DNA: TGCAGTGCTGTGACTTTGGATGGCTACACCTTC. Translating it yields CSAVTLDGYTF.

In its sample, this clonotype was seen once. The J gene is TRBJ1-1, the V gene TRBV5-6, with 7 bases identical to TRBD1. The ends lost 0 bases at V and 12 bases at J; junction bases unmatched: 8. The CDR3 extends over 13 amino acids. Per the germline V gene, CDR1 is SGHDT and CDR2 is YYEEEE. This CDR3 reads CASSLGTGGNTFF. Written as DNA, the CDR3 is TGTGCCAGCAGCTTGGGGACAGGCGGGAACACTTTCTTT.

The chain links TRBV7-9 to TRBJ2-7; 9 bases align to TRBD1. This CDR3 has 13 residues. V shed 6 bases and J 5 bases; nucleotides not matched to a gene: 5. CDR1 is SEHNR, CDR2 FQNEAQ, per germline (reference sequence). CDR3 region: CASRSGTGHEQYF. CDR3 sequence (DNA): TGTGCCAGCAGGTCCGGGACAGGGCACGAGCAGTACTTC.